Listed here are 3 T cell receptor beta chains from one sample, sequenced in a study of CD8+ T cells in alopecia areata. Extraction of RNA preceded its reverse transcription into cDNA, which served as the sequencing template. Using immunoSEQ multiplex PCR, the repertoire was profiled, and TCRdb retains in-frame clones only, with some absent. The sample carries 150,000 to 200,000 clones, approximately 56% recorded once. This specimen was CD4+ T cells sorted from blood, taken at week 0. These receptors were obtained from a human donor with alopecia areata.

This clone was counted once. CDR3 in amino acids: CASRQGWEQPQHF. The CDR3 DNA is TGTGCCAGCAGGCAGGGATGGGAACAGCCCCAGCATTTT. V gene TRBV2 combines with J gene TRBJ1-5; possible D gene TRBD1, 5 bases. CDR3 length: 13 amino acids. The V gene lost 6 bases and the J gene lost 7 bases, with 13 bases spanning the gap. Germline loops: CDR1 SNHLY, CDR2 FYNNEI.

This chain uses TRBV7-9 with TRBJ2-1; 9 bases fit TRBD2. The germline gives CDR1 SEHNR, CDR2 FQNEAQ (reference sequence). The CDR3 extends over 14 amino acids. J lost 4 bases, V lost 8 bases, and 6 bases had no gene match. The CDR3: CASSGTSFYNEQFF. The CDR3 coding sequence is TGTGCCAGCTCCGGGACTAGCTTTTACAATGAGCAGTTCTTC.

The chain has TRBV7-3 and TRBJ2-2; no clear D. V lost 4 bases to trimming and J lost 0 bases, with 6 bases between them. Per germline, CDR1 SGHTA and CDR2 FQGTGA. The length of the CDR3 is 14 residues. The CDR3 region is CASSWNANTGELFF. CDR3 DNA: TGTGCCAGCAGCTGGAACGCGAACACCGGGGAGCTGTTTTTT.